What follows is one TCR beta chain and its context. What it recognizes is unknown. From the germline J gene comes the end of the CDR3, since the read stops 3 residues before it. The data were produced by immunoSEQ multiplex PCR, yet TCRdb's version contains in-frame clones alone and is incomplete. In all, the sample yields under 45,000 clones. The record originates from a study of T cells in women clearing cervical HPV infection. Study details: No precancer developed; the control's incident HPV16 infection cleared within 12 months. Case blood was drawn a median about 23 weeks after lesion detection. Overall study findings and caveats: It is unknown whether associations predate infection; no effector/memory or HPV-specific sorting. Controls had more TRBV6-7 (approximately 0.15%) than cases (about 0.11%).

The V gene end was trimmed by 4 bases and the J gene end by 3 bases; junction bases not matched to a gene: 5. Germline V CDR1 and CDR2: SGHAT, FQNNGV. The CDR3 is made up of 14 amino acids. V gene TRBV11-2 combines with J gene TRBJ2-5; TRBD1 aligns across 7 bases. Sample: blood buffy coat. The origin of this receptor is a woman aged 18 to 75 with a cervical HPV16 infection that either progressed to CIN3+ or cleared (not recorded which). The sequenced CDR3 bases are TGTGCCAGCAGCTCAGGACAGGCTGAAGAGACC. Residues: CASSSGQAEET. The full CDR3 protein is CASSSGQAEETQYF.